This record concerns one T cell receptor beta chain sequence. Its antigen is still unknown. Nothing much larger sits one base from this clone, and base qualities are not available. Library preparation used the immunoSEQ multiplex PCR assay. RNA was extracted from all samples and reverse transcribed into cDNA, which served as template for TCR sequencing. SuperScript III was used to make first-strand cDNA, primed with a 2:1 mix of oligo-dT and random hexamers. Amplification bias was assessed with a synthetic immune receptor repertoire, and residual bias was removed computationally. The authors' pipeline ran thus. Raw reads were preprocessed to remove errors, and CDR3 was defined by IMGT conventions from the conserved cysteine to phenylalanine. Clonality was computed as 1 minus the Shannon entropy, with the entropy normalized by log2 of the number of productive unique TCRs. CD4 or CD8 identity of scalp clones was inferred by cross-referencing scalp TCRbeta sequences with sorted blood CD4 and CD8 repertoires. TCRdb stores this immuneACCESS table with in-frame sequences only. Part of the clones is absent; in the studies checked, under half of the shortfall reflects unresolved V genes, and no reason is known for the rest. V and J calls and clone size are as listed in that table; D and trimming were resolved from the DNA. Across this sample there are some 190,000 clones, with around 64% seen only once. About 1.3% of the sample lies in the top ten.

This specimen comes from a study of CD8+ T cells in alopecia areata (dated by TCRdb to the late 2010s). With regard to the full study: Treated patients were enrolled in an open-label pilot trial of oral tofacitinib, 5 to 10 mg twice daily, for moderate-to-severe alopecia areata. Tofacitinib was administered for 6 to 18 months, and 6 months of follow-up off drug were then conducted to assess delayed response and recurrence. Disease severity in treated patients was measured with the SALT score, which quantifies the percentage of affected scalp surface area. High-throughput TCRbeta sequencing was used to examine T cell clonal expansion in alopecia areata in both the C3H/HeJ mouse model and human patients. Scalp tissue and sorted CD4+ and CD8+ peripheral blood T cells from patchy and totalis/universalis alopecia areata patients and from healthy controls were covered by human TCRbeta sequencing. Biopsies were taken from tofacitinib-treated patients at baseline and at 4 and 24 weeks of treatment, and a later scalp biopsy was taken in several of the tofacitinib-treated patients. Clonality in the scalp was compared among normal scalp (n=4), patchy alopecia areata scalp (n=8), and alopecia totalis/universalis scalp (n=8). The RNA source kit depended on sample type: the PAXgene miRNA kit for fixed scalp, the miRNeasy kit for PBMCs, and the RNeasy kit for mouse skin. Amplification of TCRbeta CDR3 regions was done by immunoSEQ multiplex PCR using 35 Vbeta forward primers and 13 Jbeta reverse primers. Beyond this particular receptor, the publication reports: Unlike mouse skin, which is dominated by gammadelta T cells, normal human skin has resident alphabeta T cells that are also sequenced, and this complicates analysis of the scalp TCR repertoire. During tofacitinib treatment, many expanded lesional clones remained in scalp and blood, and this persistence may partly explain relapse after treatment is stopped. Tofacitinib significantly decreased scalp clonality and the number of expanded CD8+ clones among the top 100 scalp clones. The treated cohort was small, with a single nonresponder, so links between baseline CD8+ expansion and response need larger studies. Compared with mice, TCR sequences shared between patients were less clear, possibly partly because of HLA diversity across the patient population. Compared with normal scalp, lesional scalp had higher clonality and more expanded CD8+ clones, particularly in alopecia totalis/universalis, a pattern that suggests antigenic drive.

The germline V gene supplies CDR1 ENHRY and CDR2 SYGVKD. V sheds 3 bases and J sheds 6 bases, leaving 12 bases between their ends. The CDR3 contains 13 residues, cysteine and phenylalanine counted. The CDR3 DNA has 39 bases and is translated from base 1. This specimen's treatment or condition label, interpreted: oral pan-JAK inhibitor, 5-10 mg twice daily. Peripheral blood and lesional scalp punch biopsies were obtained from patients with alopecia areata. PBMCs were isolated by density centrifugation and stained for CD3, CD4 and CD8, after which CD4+ and CD8+ T cells were sorted on a FACSAria. This clonotype was sampled from a human donor with alopecia areata. Recombination linked TRBV10-3 to TRBJ2-7, with TRBD2 as a weak D call on 7 bases. Sequenced material: CD4+ T cells sorted from blood, taken at week 49, from a patient treated with tofacitinib. Read as DNA, the sequence is TGTGCCATCAGTGATCCGCGGGGGCGCGAGCAGTACTTC. This codes for CAISDPRGREQYF.